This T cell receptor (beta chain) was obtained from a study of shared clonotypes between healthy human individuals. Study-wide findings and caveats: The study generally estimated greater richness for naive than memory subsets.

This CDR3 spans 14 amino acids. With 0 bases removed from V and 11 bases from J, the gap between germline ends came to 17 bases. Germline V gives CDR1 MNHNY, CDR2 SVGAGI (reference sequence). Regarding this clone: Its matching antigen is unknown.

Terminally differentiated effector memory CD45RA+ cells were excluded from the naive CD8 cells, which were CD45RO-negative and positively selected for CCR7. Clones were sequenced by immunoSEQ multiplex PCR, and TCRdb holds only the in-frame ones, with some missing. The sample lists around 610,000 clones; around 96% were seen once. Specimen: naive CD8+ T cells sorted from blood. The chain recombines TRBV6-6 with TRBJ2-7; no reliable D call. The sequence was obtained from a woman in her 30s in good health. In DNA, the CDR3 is TGTGCCAGCAGTTACTCAGAAGGTCCTGCTGGAGAGTACTTC. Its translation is CASSYSEGPAGEYF.